A single TCR beta chain is shown here with its context. The entry originates in a study of blood T cell repertoires in COVID-19. CDR1 is SGHTA and CDR2 is FQGNSA in the germline V gene. Trimming removed 0 bases from V and 6 bases from J, with 8 bases in between. The CDR3 consists of 14 residues. Repertoires were generated with immunoSEQ multiplex PCR, while TCRdb's copy carries only in-frame clones and drops some. The sample has 200,000 or so clones, approximately 83% seen once. The V call is TRBV7-2, the J call TRBJ1-4; D is unresolved. This TCR came from a woman aged 45-60 years who had been exposed to COVID-19. Sequenced input: PBMCs or T cells enriched from blood (not recorded which). The CDR3 loop is CASSLAADYEKLFF. CDR3 in DNA: TGTGCCAGCAGCTTAGCGGCGGATTATGAAAAACTGTTTTTT.